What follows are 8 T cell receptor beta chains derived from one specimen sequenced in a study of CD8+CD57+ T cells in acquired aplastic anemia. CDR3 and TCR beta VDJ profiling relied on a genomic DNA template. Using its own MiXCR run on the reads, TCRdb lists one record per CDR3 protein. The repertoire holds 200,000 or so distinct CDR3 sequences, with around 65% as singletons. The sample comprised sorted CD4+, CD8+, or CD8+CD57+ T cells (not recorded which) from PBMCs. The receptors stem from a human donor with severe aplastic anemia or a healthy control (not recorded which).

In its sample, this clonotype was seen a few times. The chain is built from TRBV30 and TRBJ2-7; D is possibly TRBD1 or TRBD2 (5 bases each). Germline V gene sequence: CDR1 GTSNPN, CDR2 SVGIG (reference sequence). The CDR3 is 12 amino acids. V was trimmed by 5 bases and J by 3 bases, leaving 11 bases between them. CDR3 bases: TGTGCCTGGGACCGAGGGGACTACGAGCAGTACTTC. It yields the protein CAWDRGDYEQYF. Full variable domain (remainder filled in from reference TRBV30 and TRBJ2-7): SQTIHQWPATLVQPVGSPLSLECTVEGTSNPNLYWYRQAAGRGLQLLFYSVGIGQISSEVPQNLSASRPQDRQFILSSKKLLLSDSGFYLCAWDRGDYEQYFGPGTRLTVT.

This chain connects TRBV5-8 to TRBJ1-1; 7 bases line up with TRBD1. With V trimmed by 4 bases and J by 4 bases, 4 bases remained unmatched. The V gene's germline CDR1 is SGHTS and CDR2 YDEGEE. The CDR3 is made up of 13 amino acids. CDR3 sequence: CASSPQGFTEAFF. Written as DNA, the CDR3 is TGTGCCAGCAGCCCACAGGGGTTCACTGAAGCTTTCTTT. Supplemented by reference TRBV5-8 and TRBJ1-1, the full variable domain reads EAGVTQSPTHLIKTRGQQATLRCSPISGHTSVYWYQQALGLGLQFLLWYDEGEERNRGNFPPRFSGRQFPNYSSELNVNALELEDSALYLCASSPQGFTEAFFGQGTRLTVV.

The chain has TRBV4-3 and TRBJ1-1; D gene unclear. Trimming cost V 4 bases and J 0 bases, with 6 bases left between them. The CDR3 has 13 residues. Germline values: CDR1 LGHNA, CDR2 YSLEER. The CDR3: CASSPVLNTEAFF. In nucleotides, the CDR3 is TGCGCCAGCAGCCCCGTTCTGAACACTGAAGCTTTCTTT.

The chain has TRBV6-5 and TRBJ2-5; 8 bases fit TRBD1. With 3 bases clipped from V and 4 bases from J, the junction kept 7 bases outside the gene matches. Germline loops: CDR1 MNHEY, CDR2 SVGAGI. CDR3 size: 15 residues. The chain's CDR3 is CASSYTGGTGETQYF. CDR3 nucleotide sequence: TGTGCCAGCAGTTATACAGGGGGAACGGGAGAGACCCAGTACTTC.

CDR3 loop: CASSLSGSNTEAFF. DNA of the CDR3: TGTGCCAGCAGCTTATCAGGGTCCAACACTGAAGCTTTCTTT. V and J are TRBV5-5 and TRBJ1-1; D perhaps matches TRBD1 (5 bases). Trimming removed 2 bases at V and 2 bases at J, with 10 bases between. There are 14 residues in the CDR3. Germline V gene sequence: CDR1 SGHKS, CDR2 YYEKEE (reference sequence).

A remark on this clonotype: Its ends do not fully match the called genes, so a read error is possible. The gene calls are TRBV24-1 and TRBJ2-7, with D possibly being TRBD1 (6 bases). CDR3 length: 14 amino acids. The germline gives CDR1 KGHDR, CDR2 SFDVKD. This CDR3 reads CATSDHDRYYGQYF. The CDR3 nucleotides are TGTGCCACCAGTGACCACGACAGGTACTACGGGCAGTACTTC.

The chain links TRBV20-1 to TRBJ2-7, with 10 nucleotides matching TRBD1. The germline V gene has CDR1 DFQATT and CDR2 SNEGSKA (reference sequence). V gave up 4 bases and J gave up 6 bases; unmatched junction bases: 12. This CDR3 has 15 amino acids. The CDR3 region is CSATRLGTGVVEQYF. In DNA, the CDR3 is TGCAGTGCTACTAGGCTCGGGACAGGGGTGGTCGAGCAGTACTTC.

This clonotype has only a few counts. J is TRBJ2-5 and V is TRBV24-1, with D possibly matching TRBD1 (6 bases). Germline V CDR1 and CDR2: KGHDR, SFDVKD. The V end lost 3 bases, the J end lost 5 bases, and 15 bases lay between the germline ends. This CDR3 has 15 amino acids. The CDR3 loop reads CATSDPSQGRETQYF. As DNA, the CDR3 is TGTGCCACCAGTGATCCATCACAGGGAAGGGAGACCCAGTACTTC.